The rows below give T cell receptor beta chains drawn from one sample of a study of T cell repertoires in cytomegalovirus infection. TCRdb ran MiXCR on the reads and lists one entry per CDR3 protein. The table lists approximately 190,000 distinct CDR3 sequences, roughly 9.8% of them singletons. Specimen: PBMCs. All receptors come from a human donor in good health (CMV status not recorded). Some clones in this sample may be carry-over from other donors' samples. The CDR3 runs from the conserved cysteine through the conserved F or W. Fields, in order: D gene, V gene, J gene, CDR3 protein. The D gene is left open where the match is weak.

>TRBD1|TRBV7-2|TRBJ2-2
CASSPGQQGAWSGELFF
>TRBD2|TRBV2|TRBJ2-5
CAGRLAGARETQYF
>TRBD1|TRBV28|TRBJ1-3
CASSLYGTASGNTIYF
>.|TRBV6-6|TRBJ2-5
CASSYSIGAVQETQYF
>.|TRBV7-2|TRBJ2-3
CASSLGGQGTQYF
>.|TRBV7-2|TRBJ2-3
CARSDTTDTQYF
>.|TRBV28|TRBJ1-4
CASSLSGLYEKLFF
>.|TRBV7-9|TRBJ2-1
CASSSFKGSAYNEQFF
>TRBD2|TRBV29-1|TRBJ2-5
CSGGLAGVRETQYF
>TRBD2|TRBV7-8|TRBJ2-5
CASSPEAGLQETQYF
>TRBD2|TRBV7-2|TRBJ2-2
CASSLLAGGHGELFF
>.|TRBV7-2|TRBJ2-1
CASNPTGFGYNEQFF
>.|TRBV4-3|TRBJ2-6
CASSQDGPSGANVLTF
>.|TRBV5-1|TRBJ2-7
CASSPATKPGSEQYF
>.|TRBV20-1|TRBJ1-5
CSASGSGLSQPQHF
>TRBD2|TRBV24-1|TRBJ2-2
CATSDPGLADTGELFF
>.|TRBV6-1|TRBJ1-3
CASSKDPGSGNTIYF
>TRBD2|TRBV7-2|TRBJ2-5
CASSPTSGVQETQYF
>.|TRBV29-1|TRBJ1-2
CSVVGQRDNYGYTF
>TRBD2|TRBV2|TRBJ2-3
CASSEQRGASSTDTQYF
>.|TRBV7-3|TRBJ1-1
CASSLTRENTEAFF
>.|TRBV29-1|TRBJ2-7
CSVETGKQYF
>.|TRBV2|TRBJ2-2
CASSDTGGATGELFF
>.|TRBV7-2|TRBJ2-7
CASSLDGRDSYEQYF
>.|TRBV28|TRBJ2-7
CASRGLEATYEQYF
>TRBD2|TRBV11-2|TRBJ2-2
CASSPVGGRAAGELFF
>.|TRBV12-3/TRBV12-4|TRBJ2-7
CASSVDTASYEQYF
>TRBD2|TRBV7-2|TRBJ2-1
CASSLRASGRVGTNEQFF
>.|TRBV6-2/TRBV6-3|TRBJ2-6
CASGELSRSFSGANVLTF
>TRBD2|TRBV7-2|TRBJ2-2
CASSSTRTSGTGELFF
>.|TRBV20-1|TRBJ2-2
CSATPLAGELFF
>.|TRBV4-3|TRBJ2-1
CASSQIYPRDLSNEQFF
>.|TRBV29-1|TRBJ2-7
CSGHKISYEQYF
>.|TRBV28|TRBJ1-3
CASRNADTGRNTIYF
>TRBD2|TRBV7-6|TRBJ2-1
CASSPGLAGGPGNEQFF